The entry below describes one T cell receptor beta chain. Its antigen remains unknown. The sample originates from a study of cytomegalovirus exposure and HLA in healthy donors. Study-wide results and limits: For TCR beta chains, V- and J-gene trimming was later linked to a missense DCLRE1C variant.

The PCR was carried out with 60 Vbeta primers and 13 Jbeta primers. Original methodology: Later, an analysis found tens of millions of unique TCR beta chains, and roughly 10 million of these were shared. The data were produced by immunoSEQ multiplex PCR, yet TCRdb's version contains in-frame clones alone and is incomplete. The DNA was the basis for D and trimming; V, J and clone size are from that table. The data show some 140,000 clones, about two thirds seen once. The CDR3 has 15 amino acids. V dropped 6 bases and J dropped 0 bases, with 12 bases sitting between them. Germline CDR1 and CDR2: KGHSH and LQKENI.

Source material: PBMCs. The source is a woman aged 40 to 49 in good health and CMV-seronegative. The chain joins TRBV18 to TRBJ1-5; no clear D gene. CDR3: CASSPGDYSNQPQHF. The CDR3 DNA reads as TGTGCCAGCTCCCCCGGGGATTATAGCAATCAGCCCCAGCATTTT.